The T cell receptor (beta chain) under discussion was sequenced for a study of CD8 T cells in ankylosing spondylitis. General study findings and limits: Matched ankylosing spondylitis synovial fluid reportedly showed significant enrichment of disease-linked clones. In synovial fluid and blood from reactive arthritis, some motif variants were previously reported.

CDR3 length: 13 amino acids. V was trimmed by 3 bases and J by 3 bases, leaving 10 bases between them. Germline CDR1 reads SGHRS; CDR2 reads YFSETQ. The authors made TCR beta libraries by quantitative 5'-RACE with molecular barcodes. MiXCR, run by TCRdb on the 5' RACE reads, gives a single entry per CDR3 protein. The sample includes approximately 200,000 distinct CDR3 sequences, more than 10% of them seen just once. On this clonotype: Its target is not known.

The TCR was taken from a male donor with ankylosing spondylitis or in good health (not recorded which). The sequencing sample was made of blood, either unsorted or a sorted T cell fraction (not recorded which). This chain links TRBV5-1 with TRBJ2-7; D is perhaps TRBD2 (5 bases). The CDR3 DNA follows: TGCGCCAGCAGCTCCTCCGAGGGCTACGAGCAGTACTTC. Its protein product is CASSSSEGYEQYF.